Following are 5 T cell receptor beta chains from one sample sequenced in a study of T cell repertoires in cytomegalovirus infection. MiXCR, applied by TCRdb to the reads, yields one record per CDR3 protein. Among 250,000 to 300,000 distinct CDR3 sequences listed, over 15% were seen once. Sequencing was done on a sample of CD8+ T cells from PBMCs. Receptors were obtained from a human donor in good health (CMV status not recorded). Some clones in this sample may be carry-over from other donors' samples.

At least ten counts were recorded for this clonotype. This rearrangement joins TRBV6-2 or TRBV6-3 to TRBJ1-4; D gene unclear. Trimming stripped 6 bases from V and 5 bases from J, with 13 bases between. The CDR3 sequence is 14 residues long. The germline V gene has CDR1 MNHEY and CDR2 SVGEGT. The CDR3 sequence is CASRLTGSNEKLFF. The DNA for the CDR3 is TGTGCCAGCAGGCTGACGGGCTCCAATGAAAAACTGTTTTTT.

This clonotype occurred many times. The CDR3, as DNA: TGTGCCAGCAGTTACACCAATATAGGAGGAACGAACACTGAAGCTTTCTTT. This encodes CASSYTNIGGTNTEAFF. V gene TRBV6-6 combines with J gene TRBJ1-1; D gene unclear. This CDR3 comprises 17 residues. CDR1 and CDR2 from the germline V gene are MNHNY and SVGAGI (reference sequence). V was cut by 2 bases and J by 1 base, with 17 bases left in between.

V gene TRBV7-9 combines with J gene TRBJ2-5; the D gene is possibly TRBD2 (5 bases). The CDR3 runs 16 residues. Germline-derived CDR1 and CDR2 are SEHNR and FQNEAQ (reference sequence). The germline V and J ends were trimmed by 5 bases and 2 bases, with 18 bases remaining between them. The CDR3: CASSQSYRGWQETQYF. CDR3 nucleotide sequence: TGTGCCAGCAGCCAATCCTATCGAGGGTGGCAAGAGACCCAGTACTTC.

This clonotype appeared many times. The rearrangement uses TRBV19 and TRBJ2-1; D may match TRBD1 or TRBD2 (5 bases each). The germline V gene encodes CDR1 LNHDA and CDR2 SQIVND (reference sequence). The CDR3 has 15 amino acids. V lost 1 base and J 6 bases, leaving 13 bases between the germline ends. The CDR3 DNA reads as TGTGCCAGTAGTATAGTTGGGGGTCTTGGCAATGAGCAGTTCTTC. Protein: CASSIVGGLGNEQFF.

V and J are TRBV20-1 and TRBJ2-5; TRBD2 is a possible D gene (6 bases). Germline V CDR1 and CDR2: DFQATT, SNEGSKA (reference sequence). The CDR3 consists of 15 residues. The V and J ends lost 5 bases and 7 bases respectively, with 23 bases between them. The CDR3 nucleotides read TGCAGTGCTGTGTTTCCGGAGGGCCGGGGTGGGACCCAGTACTTC. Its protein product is CSAVFPEGRGGTQYF.